The 19 T cell receptor beta chains given below trace back to one sample, sequenced in a study of CD8+ T cells in alopecia areata. Treatment: oral pan-JAK inhibitor, 5-10 mg twice daily. cDNA serving as the sequencing template came from extracted, reverse transcribed RNA. Measured with immunoSEQ multiplex PCR; TCRdb has only the in-frame clones, and not every one. The sample lists some 100,000 clones; 44% were seen once. This material consisted of CD8+ T cells sorted from blood, taken at week 24, from a patient treated with tofacitinib. These receptors originate from a human donor with alopecia areata.

This clone turned up a few times. The sample contains more than one DNA sequence encoding this CDR3. V usage is TRBV7-9 and J usage is TRBJ2-2; D gene uncertain. The CDR3 has 11 amino acids. Germline CDR1 reads SEHNR; CDR2 reads FQNEAQ (reference sequence). The germline V and J ends were trimmed by 5 bases and 5 bases, with 3 bases remaining between them. The CDR3 region has the DNA TGTGCCAGCAGCCTTACCGGGGAGCTGTTTTTT. This sequence encodes CASSLTGELFF.

The chain links TRBV7-2 to TRBJ2-7, with D uncertain. The CDR3 runs to 15 residues. The germline V gene encodes CDR1 SGHTA and CDR2 FQGNSA. V was shortened by 1 base and J by 5 bases, with 15 bases between the two germline ends. CDR3 residues: CASSLGALTQNEQYF. CDR3 bases: TGTGCCAGCAGCTTAGGGGCCTTGACCCAAAACGAGCAGTACTTC.

This clone was detected a few times. J is TRBJ2-7 and V is TRBV21-1; the DNA was not compared with TRBD1, the D call given in the table. TRBV21-1 is annotated as a pseudogene. This CDR3 is built from 16 residues. The CDR3 DNA reads as TGTGCCAGCAGCAAGACCGGGACAGGGACTTCCTACGAGCAGTACTTC. Amino acids: CASSKTGTGTSYEQYF.

This clone was detected a few times. V usage is TRBV5-5 and J usage is TRBJ1-5; D remains unclear. V dropped 4 bases and J dropped 4 bases, with 12 bases sitting between them. Germline lookup yields CDR1 SGHKS and CDR2 YYEKEE (reference sequence). This CDR3 spans 14 amino acids. CDR3 coding DNA: TGTGCCAGCAGCGTGGGCGCCGGTAATCAGCCCCAGCATTTT. Translated: CASSVGAGNQPQHF.

This chain uses TRBV29-1 with TRBJ2-7, with D unclear. Germline values: CDR1 SQVTM, CDR2 ANQGSEA. The V gene lost 7 bases and the J gene lost 3 bases, with 13 bases spanning the gap. The CDR3 loop spans 12 amino acids. CDR3 DNA sequence: TGCAGCGCCCGCGCCCCCGACTACGAGCAGTACTTC. Protein: CSARAPDYEQYF.

The CDR3 region is CASSGQGSADTQYF. As DNA, the CDR3 is TGTGCCAGCAGCGGACAGGGATCAGCAGATACGCAGTATTTT. The chain carries TRBV9 and TRBJ2-3, with 7 positions matching TRBD1. This CDR3 has 14 residues. The germline gives CDR1 SGDLS, CDR2 YYNGEE. J gave up 4 bases and V 3 bases, and 5 bases lay outside the gene matches.

V and J are TRBV7-9 and TRBJ2-7, with D possibly being TRBD1 (6 bases). Trimming pared 5 bases from V and 3 bases from J, leaving 11 bases between. Looked up from germline, CDR1 is SEHNR and CDR2 is FQNEAQ (reference sequence). The CDR3 contains 13 residues. The CDR3 DNA reads TGTGCCAGCAGCAGCCACAGGGACTACGAGCAGTACTTC. Its protein product is CASSSHRDYEQYF.

This clone appeared a single time. The chain employs TRBV28 and TRBJ2-4; 8 nucleotides agree with TRBD1. Germline lookup yields CDR1 MDHEN and CDR2 SYDVKM. V lost 2 bases and J lost 3; bases outside the gene matches: 6. CDR3 length: 16 residues. The CDR3 DNA sequence: TGTGCCAGCAGTTTAGATCAGGGGGCGTACAAAAACATTCAGTACTTC. Amino acids: CASSLDQGAYKNIQYF.

This chain joins TRBV29-1 and TRBJ2-5; D may be TRBD2 (7 bases). Germline CDR1 is SQVTM and CDR2 is ANQGSEA. V gave up 3 bases and J gave up 7 bases, with 15 bases separating them. The CDR3 has 13 residues. This CDR3 is CSVEGNREGTQYF. CDR3 bases: TGCAGCGTTGAGGGGAACAGGGAGGGGACCCAGTACTTC.

The chain couples TRBV29-1 to TRBJ2-7; 10 bases map to TRBD2. V was pared by 6 bases and J by 6 bases, with 14 bases of the junction left unmatched. The germline V gene encodes CDR1 SQVTM and CDR2 ANQGSEA. CDR3 length equals 15 residues. The DNA of the CDR3 is TGCAGCGTCGGAGGGTGGCTAGCGGGAGCAGCCGAGCAGTACTTC. Its translation: CSVGGWLAGAAEQYF.

There are a few counts of this clone. This sequence joins TRBV30 and TRBJ2-1; 7 bases are shared with TRBD1. The CDR3 sequence is 13 residues long. Germline values: CDR1 GTSNPN, CDR2 SVGIG (reference sequence). V lost 4 bases and J lost 8; bases outside the gene matches: 8. The CDR3 loop is CAWTGDRVDEQFF. CDR3 sequence (DNA): TGTGCCTGGACCGGTGACAGGGTTGATGAGCAGTTCTTC.

The J gene is TRBJ2-2, the V gene TRBV18; 7 bases are a match to TRBD2. Germline assignment: CDR1 KGHSH and CDR2 LQKENI. The CDR3 sequence is 16 residues long. The V segment lost 2 bases and the J segment 4 bases; nucleotides outside the gene matches: 7. The CDR3 nucleotides are TGTGCCAGCTCACCAGTGGCAGAGCGGGGCACCGGGGAGCTGTTTTTT. Translating it yields CASSPVAERGTGELFF.

This chain uses TRBV6-5 with TRBJ2-5; D remains unclear. From germline, CDR1 is MNHEY and CDR2 SVGAGI. This CDR3 contains 15 residues. V was trimmed by 0 bases and J by 5 bases, leaving 13 bases between them. As DNA, the CDR3 is TGTGCCAGCAGTTACTCGAGACCGGACCGGGAGACCCAGTACTTC. It translates to CASSYSRPDRETQYF.

The rearrangement links TRBV7-9 to TRBJ2-7; perhaps D is TRBD1 or TRBD2 (5 bases each). This CDR3 is built from 14 residues. Germline V gene lookup returns CDR1 SEHNR and CDR2 FQNEAQ (reference sequence). V dropped 4 bases and J dropped 2 bases, with 12 bases sitting between them. The CDR3 DNA sequence: TGTGCCAGCAGCTCAGCAGGGACCCCCTACGAGCAGTACTTC. Translation gives CASSSAGTPYEQYF.

This chain joins TRBV2 and TRBJ2-1, with D possibly being TRBD1 (6 bases). In germline, CDR1 is SNHLY, CDR2 FYNNEI. CDR3 length: 13 amino acids. V dropped 6 bases and J dropped 2 bases, with 8 bases sitting between them. In DNA, the CDR3 is TGTGCCAGCAGCGGGACAACCTACAATGAGCAGTTCTTC. It is translated as CASSGTTYNEQFF. Full variable domain (missing parts from reference TRBV2 and TRBJ2-1): EPEVTQTPSHQVTQMGQEVILRCVPISNHLYFYWYRQILGQKVEFLVSFYNNEISEKSEIFDDQFSVERPDGSNFTLKIRSTKLEDSAMYFCASSGTTYNEQFFGPGTRLTVL.

V gene TRBV2 combines with J gene TRBJ2-7; D uncertain. The CDR3 consists of 13 residues. Germline V gene sequence: CDR1 SNHLY, CDR2 FYNNEI. V lost 7 bases, J lost 2 bases, and 12 bases lay in between. CDR3 amino acids: CASIGRETYEQYF. The CDR3 nucleotides are TGTGCCAGCATCGGCAGAGAGACCTACGAGCAGTACTTC. Combining the CDR3 with reference TRBV2 and TRBJ2-7 gives the whole variable domain EPEVTQTPSHQVTQMGQEVILRCVPISNHLYFYWYRQILGQKVEFLVSFYNNEISEKSEIFDDQFSVERPDGSNFTLKIRSTKLEDSAMYFCASIGRETYEQYFGPGTRLTVT.

There are a few counts of this clone. This chain links TRBV5-1 with TRBJ2-5; TRBD2 aligns across 11 bases. The DNA matches TRBJ2-7 better at its end, which makes the J call doubtful. The CDR3 extends over 15 amino acids. CDR1 and CDR2 from the germline V gene are SGHRS and YFSETQ. CDR3 region: CASSLGLAGSYEQYF. CDR3 nucleotide sequence: TGCGCCAGCAGCTTGGGACTAGCGGGATCCTACGAGCAGTACTTC.

V is TRBV6-1 and J is TRBJ1-5; TRBD1 agrees at 7 bases. The CDR3 consists of 14 residues. V shed 5 bases and J 1 base; nucleotides not matched to a gene: 2. Germline-derived CDR1 and CDR2 are MNHNS and SASEGT. CDR3 loop: CASSSGQSNQPQHF. CDR3 coding DNA: TGTGCCAGCAGTTCGGGACAGAGCAATCAGCCCCAGCATTTT.

This clone was observed a handful of times. The chain employs TRBV6-6 and TRBJ2-4, with 7 bases lining up with TRBD2. The CDR3 has 16 amino acids. In germline, CDR1 is MNHNY, CDR2 SVGAGI (reference sequence). The trim removed 5 bases at V and 0 bases at J, leaving 7 bases unmatched. This CDR3 reads CASSTWEGLAKNIQYF. The CDR3 DNA reads TGTGCCAGCAGTACCTGGGAGGGTTTAGCCAAAAACATTCAGTACTTC.